The next 23 T cell receptor beta chains were all read from a single sample in a study of T cell responses to AZD1222 COVID-19 vaccine. The table came from immunoSEQ multiplex PCR; TCRdb's copy has only in-frame clones and leaves some out. The table records about 110,000 clones, roughly 90% of them present only once. Source: peripheral blood, taken 28 days after the second AZD1222 dose. The receptors derive from an adult who received the AZD1222 COVID-19 vaccine.

The gene calls are TRBV30 and TRBJ1-5, with a tentative D call TRBD1 (6 bases). The V end lost 2 bases, the J end lost 0 bases, and 8 bases lay between the germline ends. This CDR3 region has 14 residues. Germline values: CDR1 GTSNPN, CDR2 SVGIG (reference sequence). The CDR3 DNA reads as TGTGCCTGGAGTCAGGGGTATAGCAATCAGCCCCAGCATTTT. It codes for CAWSQGYSNQPQHF.

The chain joins TRBV25-1 to TRBJ1-1; no firm D call. Germline-derived CDR1 and CDR2 are MGHDK and SYGVNS. V lost 5 bases and J 6 bases, leaving 7 bases between the germline ends. The CDR3 extends over 11 amino acids. The CDR3 loop is CASSSRAEAFF. The CDR3 region has the DNA TGTGCCAGCAGTTCCCGGGCTGAAGCTTTCTTT.

The J gene is TRBJ2-2, the V gene TRBV13, with 8 positions matching TRBD1. Germline trimming cut 5 bases from V and 0 bases from J; bases unmatched to any gene: 14. The CDR3 extends over 19 amino acids. Germline V gene sequence: CDR1 PRHDT, CDR2 FYEKMQ (reference sequence). In DNA form, the CDR3 reads TGTGCCAGCAGCCAGGACAGGGCCCGTACAACAACGAACACCGGGGAGCTGTTTTTT. Its protein product is CASSQDRARTTTNTGELFF. Using reference TRBV13 and TRBJ2-2 for the parts outside the CDR3, the full variable domain is AAGVIQSPRHLIKEKRETATLKCYPIPRHDTVYWYQQGPGQDPQFLISFYEKMQSDKGSIPDRFSAQQFSDYHSELNMSSLELGDSALYFCASSQDRARTTTNTGELFFGEGSRLTVL.

V and J are TRBV19 and TRBJ2-3; 7 bases map to TRBD1. Germline values: CDR1 LNHDA, CDR2 SQIVND (reference sequence). The CDR3 is made up of 16 amino acids. V lost 5 bases and J lost 2; bases outside the gene matches: 10. The CDR3 region has the DNA TGTGCCAGTAGTTTTCGAAGGGGGCCGGACACAGATACGCAGTATTTT. Translated, it gives CASSFRRGPDTDTQYF.

This clone showed up just once. The J gene is TRBJ1-1, the V gene TRBV6-5; no clear D. The germline gives CDR1 MNHEY, CDR2 SVGAGI. V was clipped by 7 bases and J by 0 bases, with 6 bases between them. The CDR3 has 12 amino acids. This CDR3 is CASIGVNTEAFF. For the CDR3, the DNA is TGTGCCAGCATCGGGGTGAACACTGAAGCTTTCTTT.

The chain joins TRBV19 to TRBJ2-7; a weak D match, TRBD1 (6 bases). Deletions cut 9 bases from V and 2 bases from J, with 11 bases between. Per the germline V gene, CDR1 is LNHDA and CDR2 is SQIVND (reference sequence). This CDR3 has 12 residues. This CDR3 reads CASFRGTYEQYF. In nucleotides, the CDR3 is TGTGCCAGCTTCAGGGGAACCTACGAGCAGTACTTC.

The rearrangement uses TRBV10-1 and TRBJ2-1; D remains ambiguous. V shed 6 bases and J shed 3 bases, with 9 bases lying between them. The CDR3 has 13 residues. Germline V lookup: CDR1 WNHNN, CDR2 SYGVQD (reference sequence). CDR3 DNA: TGCGCCAGCAGCGCTCAGGTCTACAATGAGCAGTTCTTC. Translation: CASSAQVYNEQFF.

V is TRBV7-2 and J is TRBJ1-2, with 7 bases aligning to TRBD1. Looked up from germline, CDR1 is SGHTA and CDR2 is FQGNSA. J was trimmed by 3 bases and V by 6 bases; bases with no gene match: 13. The CDR3 loop spans 16 amino acids. The CDR3 loop is CASRPARAGGDYGYTF. CDR3 bases: TGTGCCAGCAGGCCAGCGAGGGCAGGGGGTGACTATGGCTACACCTTC.

The genes are TRBV27 and TRBJ2-1; TRBD2 aligns across 8 bases. Losses at the gene ends were 3 bases for V and 8 bases for J; bases not matched to a gene: 0. The length of the CDR3 is 12 residues. Germline V gene sequence: CDR1 MNHEY, CDR2 SMNVEV (reference sequence). DNA for the CDR3: TGTGCCAGCAGTTTGCGGGGGGATGAGCAGTTCTTC. This sequence encodes CASSLRGDEQFF.

The CDR3 is CSVRQGWNMNTEAFF. In nucleotides, the CDR3 is TGCAGCGTACGACAGGGGTGGAACATGAACACTGAAGCTTTCTTT. The chain couples TRBV29-1 to TRBJ1-1; 8 positions agree with TRBD1. V lost 6 bases, J lost 0 bases, and 9 bases stayed unmatched. The CDR3 spans 15 residues. CDR1 and CDR2 (germline): SQVTM, ANQGSEA.

The V and J genes are TRBV27 and TRBJ1-2, with D tentatively TRBD1 (6 bases). The CDR3 sequence is 17 residues long. Germline V gives CDR1 MNHEY, CDR2 SMNVEV (reference sequence). V lost 1 base to trimming and J lost 8 bases, with 23 bases between them. CDR3 region: CASSLYFMFGGGWGYTF. CDR3 nucleotides: TGTGCCAGCAGTTTATATTTCATGTTTGGTGGGGGCTGGGGCTACACCTTC.

This clone was counted a single time. The gene calls are TRBV4-1 and TRBJ2-6, with a possible D match to TRBD1 (5 bases). Trimming took off 1 base at V and 0 bases at J, with 10 bases between the two ends. CDR1 and CDR2 (germline): MGHRA, YSYEKL. The CDR3 spans 17 residues. The CDR3 loop is CASSQGGAISGANVLTF. Written as DNA, the CDR3 is TGCGCCAGCAGCCAAGGGGGCGCTATCTCTGGGGCCAACGTCCTGACTTTC.

This chain connects TRBV4-2 to TRBJ1-6, with TRBD1 matching over 7 bases. The CDR3 contains 17 residues. Germline lookup yields CDR1 LGHNA and CDR2 YNFKEQ. J was trimmed by 11 bases and V by 0 bases; bases with no gene match: 13. CDR3 sequence: CASSQEGQTIATAPLHF. The CDR3 DNA reads TGTGCCAGCAGCCAAGAGGGACAGACTATAGCGACGGCACCCCTCCACTTT.

The rearrangement joins TRBV14 to TRBJ2-2; D is ambiguous. Germline V CDR1 and CDR2: SGHDN, FVKESK. The CDR3 runs 16 residues. Trimming removed 0 bases from V and 4 bases from J, with 12 bases in between. The CDR3: CASSQDLEGRTGELFF. In DNA, the CDR3 is TGTGCCAGCAGCCAAGATCTAGAAGGTCGCACCGGGGAGCTGTTTTTT.

The chain links TRBV7-9 to TRBJ2-7; 10 bases agree with TRBD2. Germline loops: CDR1 SEHNR, CDR2 FQNEAQ (reference sequence). Trimming took 6 bases from V and 4 from J; bases not matched to a gene: 12. The CDR3 length is 16 residues. The CDR3 spells CASSQGEAGGIYEQYF. DNA of the CDR3: TGTGCCAGCAGTCAAGGGGAAGCGGGAGGGATATACGAGCAGTACTTC.

This sequence joins TRBV6-5 and TRBJ1-1; the D gene is possibly TRBD1 (6 bases). Trimming removed 10 bases at V and 8 bases at J, with 17 bases between. Per germline, CDR1 MNHEY and CDR2 SVGAGI. The CDR3 length is 12 residues. CDR3 DNA: TGTGCCACCCTGTCGGGGGGGCACGAAGCTTTCTTT. Translating it yields CATLSGGHEAFF.

V usage is TRBV11-2 and J usage is TRBJ2-7; the D gene is possibly TRBD1 (6 bases). Per the germline V gene, CDR1 is SGHAT and CDR2 is FQNNGV. V lost 5 bases to trimming and J lost 4 bases, with 18 bases between them. This CDR3 has 15 residues. This CDR3 is CASSPSGTPNYEQYF. The CDR3 DNA follows: TGTGCCAGCAGCCCCTCCGGGACACCTAATTACGAGCAGTACTTC.

The rearrangement links TRBV27 to TRBJ1-5, with 11 nucleotides matching TRBD1. The CDR3 is 16 amino acids. The V gene's germline CDR1 is MNHEY and CDR2 SMNVEV (reference sequence). The V and J ends lost 5 bases and 5 bases, in that order; junction bases with no gene match: 8. The CDR3 region is CASSPVGQGADQPQHF. The CDR3 bases are TGTGCCAGCAGTCCTGTTGGACAGGGGGCAGATCAGCCCCAGCATTTT.

This chain uses TRBV2 with TRBJ1-1; D ambiguous. The CDR3 spans 11 residues. Germline CDR1 is SNHLY and CDR2 is FYNNEI. V was trimmed by 3 bases and J by 6 bases, leaving 5 bases between them. The CDR3 DNA reads as TGTGCCAGCAGTGATGCGGCTGAAGCTTTCTTT. Its translation: CASSDAAEAFF.

This chain links TRBV11-1 with TRBJ2-7, with D maybe TRBD1 (6 bases). V dropped 6 bases and J dropped 5 bases, with 14 bases sitting between them. Germline values: CDR1 SGHAT, CDR2 FQDESV (reference sequence). This CDR3 is 13 amino acids long. CDR3 coding DNA: TGTGCCAGCAGGTCAGGGGTGGAGGACGAGCAGTACTTC. Its protein is CASRSGVEDEQYF.

The chain employs TRBV2 and TRBJ1-4, with D possibly being TRBD1 (5 bases). V lost 3 bases and J 8 bases, leaving 13 bases between the germline ends. CDR1 is SNHLY and CDR2 is FYNNEI in the germline V gene. This CDR3 spans 14 amino acids. CDR3 coding DNA: TGTGCCAGCAGTGAGGGCAGGGATTTAGAAAAACTGTTTTTT. Translation: CASSEGRDLEKLFF.

Remarks on this clone: Compared with germline, one end of the junction differs, possibly owing to a read error. The CDR3 region is CASSQDRSSGWYGYAF. The CDR3 DNA reads as TGTGCCAGCAGCCAAGATCGGAGTTCCGGTTGGTATGGCTACGCCTTC. The J gene is TRBJ1-2, the V gene TRBV3-1 (or the pseudogene TRBV3-2); D ambiguous. CDR3 length: 16 amino acids. Looked up from germline, CDR1 is LGHDT and CDR2 is YNNKEL (reference sequence).

J is TRBJ2-5 and V is TRBV19; 8 bases are shared with TRBD2. The V gene's germline CDR1 is LNHDA and CDR2 SQIVND (reference sequence). Trimming cost V 5 bases and J 2 bases; bases outside gene matches: 4. This CDR3 spans 14 amino acids. CDR3: CASSAGGWQETQYF. The CDR3 DNA reads TGTGCCAGTAGTGCGGGGGGATGGCAAGAGACCCAGTACTTC. Full variable domain (missing parts from reference TRBV19 and TRBJ2-5): DGGITQSPKYLFRKEGQNVTLSCEQNLNHDAMYWYRQDPGQGLRLIYYSQIVNDFQKGDIAEGYSVSREKKESFPLTVTSAQKNPTAFYLCASSAGGWQETQYFGPGTRLLVL.